Following are 22 T cell receptor delta chains from one sample sequenced in a study of γδ T cells in repeated Plasmodium falciparum infection. TCRdb re-called clones from the multiplex PCR reads via CATT. The sample yields 85,000 to 90,000 delta-chain clones, approximately 1.4% seen once. Vgamma9/Vdelta2+ and Vdelta2-negative gammadelta T cells were flow-sorted from PBMC for bulk sequencing. The sequencing sample was made of gamma-delta T cells from blood. The receptors come from a pool of human donors (malaria-infected and uninfected, not separated).

As concerns this clone: A read error likely explains this, since a far larger clone differs by one base. Additional DNA sequences in this sample encode the identical CDR3. The chain couples TRDV1 to TRDJ1; 8 nucleotides align to TRDD3. In the absence of a J gene in TCRdb, the DNA was matched to germline to assign it here. Germline CDR1 and CDR2: TSWWSYY and QGS. This CDR3 contains 22 residues. J was trimmed by 1 base and V by 6 bases; bases with no gene match: 28. DNA for the CDR3: TGTGCTCTTGGCGTAAACCCGCCTTCCGACGACCAATGTGGGATACGCACCGATAAACTCATCTTT. This encodes CALGVNPPSDDQCGIRTDKLIF.

This clone was counted ten times or more. This may be a read error: a much more frequent sequence differs by one nucleotide. J gene calling gave no result, while the V gene is TRDV1; the table's D call of TRDD3 was not tested on the DNA. Germline V lookup: CDR1 TSWWSYY, CDR2 QGS. CDR3 length: 20 residues. The CDR3 DNA reads TGTGCTCTTGGGGAACCGAAATACGCGATACTGGGGGTCCCCACCGATAAGCTCATCTTT. Translated: CALGEPKYAILGVPTDKLIF.

As for this clone: TCRdb lists the protein of a much larger clone for this DNA, which differs at residue 13, so this is likely a read error; the protein given here is translated from the DNA itself. The V gene is TRDV1, the J gene TRDJ1; D uncertain. The J gene, missing from TCRdb, was assigned here through DNA to germline matching. The germline V gene has CDR1 TSWWSYY and CDR2 QGS. This CDR3 is built from 16 residues. CDR3 residues: CALGELGRTATDRLIF. The CDR3 coding sequence is TGTGCTCTTGGGGAATTGGGCCGGACAGCCACCGATAGACTCATCTTT.

This clone has a handful of counts. TCRdb's protein, taken from a much larger clone, differs from this DNA's translation at residue 11, likely owing to a read error; the protein displayed comes from the DNA. The chain links TRDV1 to TRDJ3, with D possibly called TRDD2 or TRDD3 (5 bases each). The J gene is absent in TCRdb and was assigned here via DNA matching to germline. The CDR3 is 16 residues long. The germline CDR1 and CDR2 sequences are TSWWSYY and QGS. The CDR3 DNA reads TGTGCTCTAAACCTACGGCACACCTGGGACGCCCGACAGATGTTTTTC. Protein: CALNLRHTWDARQMFF.

This clone has at least ten counts. The rearrangement joins TRDV1 to TRDJ1, with 11 nucleotides matching TRDD3. Germline-derived CDR1 and CDR2 are TSWWSYY and QGS. The trim removed 4 bases at V and 0 bases at J, leaving 31 bases unmatched. The CDR3 length is 25 residues. CDR3 loop: CALGAQGQALLFQYWGIGYTDKLIF. CDR3 coding DNA: TGTGCTCTTGGGGCCCAAGGCCAGGCGCTACTCTTCCAGTACTGGGGGATAGGGTACACCGATAAACTCATCTTT.

This clone has only a few counts. A far larger clone is one base from this, pointing to a likely read error. Distinct nucleotide sequences in the sample also encode this CDR3. V gene TRDV2 combines with J gene TRDJ1, with 10 bases identical to TRDD3. The J gene, absent from TCRdb, was called here by matching the DNA to germline. The germline CDR1 and CDR2 sequences are GEAIGNYY and EKD. The CDR3 loop spans 18 amino acids. The CDR3 region has the DNA TGCGCCTGTGACTTAAGGAACGTGGGGGATACTTACACCGATAAACTCATCTTT. Its protein product is CACDLRNVGDTYTDKLIF.

Points on this clone: The protein recorded in TCRdb matches a much larger clone and deviates from this DNA's translation at residue 19, suggesting a read error; the protein here is obtained by translating the DNA. This chain connects TRDV1 to TRDJ1; D is perhaps TRDD2 (5 bases). Germline-derived CDR1 and CDR2 are TSWWSYY and QGS. This CDR3 spans 21 amino acids. The CDR3 spells CALGVLASIPTPVVYTDKPIF. For the CDR3, the DNA is TGTGCTCTTGGGGTCCTGGCCTCGATCCCTACCCCGGTCGTTTACACCGATAAACCCATCTTT.

In its sample, this clone was seen a few times. Translating this DNA gives a protein that differs at residue 6 from the TCRdb one, which belongs to a much larger clone; a read error is likely, and the protein shown is this translation. The CDR3: CALGEHWGVCGDKLIF. CDR3 in DNA: TGTGCTCTTGGGGAACACTGGGGGGTCTGCGGCGATAAACTCATCTTT. The gene calls are TRDV1 and TRDJ1, with 8 bases identical to TRDD3. The CDR3 extends over 16 amino acids. CDR1 is TSWWSYY and CDR2 is QGS in the germline V gene. Losses at the gene ends were 1 base for V and 4 bases for J; bases not matched to a gene: 8.

This clone has more than one count but fewer than ten. This sequence is one base from a far larger clone and is likely a read error. Other DNA sequences from this sample encode an identical CDR3 as well. The V gene reported is TRDV3; the J gene is uncalled; the table gives TRDD3 as D, unverified against the DNA. The CDR3 spans 12 residues. Germline loops: CDR1 TVYSNPD, CDR2 GDNSRS (reference sequence). CDR3 DNA sequence: TGTGCCTCCATCGGGGGATACGTCGAGCTCATCTTT. It codes for CASIGGYVELIF.

This clone has ten or more counts. The rearrangement joins TRDV1 to TRDJ1; D is unresolved. Looked up from germline, CDR1 is TSWWSYY and CDR2 is QGS. Deletions cut 2 bases from V and 1 base from J, with 11 bases between. The CDR3 consists of 15 residues. The CDR3 is CALGELWEVTDKLIF. In DNA, the CDR3 is TGTGCTCTTGGGGAATTATGGGAGGTCACCGATAAACTCATCTTT.

There are a few counts of this clone. A far larger clone is one base from this, pointing to a likely read error. Other DNA sequences of this sample code for an identical CDR3. The J gene is TRDJ1, the V gene TRDV2; D gene uncertain. Here the J gene came from matching the DNA to germline, since TCRdb omits it. CDR3 size: 20 residues. The germline V gene encodes CDR1 GEAIGNYY and CDR2 EKD. The CDR3 loop reads CACATVALLGSHPHTDKLIF. The DNA of the CDR3 is TGTGCCTGTGCCACCGTCGCCTTACTAGGGTCCCATCCCCACACCGATAAACTCATCTTT.

There are many counts of this clone. The rearrangement joins TRDV2 to TRDJ1; tentatively, D is TRDD2 (5 bases). Trimming shortened V by 2 bases and J by 1 base, and 25 bases separated the two germline ends. Germline lookup yields CDR1 GEAIGNYY and CDR2 EKD. CDR3 length equals 19 residues. The DNA of the CDR3 is TGTGCCTGTGACAGTATTGTGGCCCCTTCTACTCAAATCACCGATAAACTCATCTTT. Residues: CACDSIVAPSTQITDKLIF.

This clone was counted a few times. Since a far larger clone is one base different, this is likely a read error. The same CDR3 can be traced to other DNA sequences in this sample. V and J are TRDV2 and TRDJ1, with 8 bases lining up with TRDD3. TCRdb gives no J gene; it was assigned here by matching the DNA to germline. Germline CDR1 and CDR2: GEAIGNYY and EKD. V was clipped by 0 bases and J by 1 base; unmatched bases: 6. The CDR3 contains 16 residues. CDR3 bases: TGTGCCTGTGACACCGTAGGGGATACCCCCACCGATAAACTCATCTTT. Its translation: CACDTVGDTPTDKLIF.

For this clone: The translation of this DNA and the TCRdb protein of a much larger clone differ at residue 6, probably owing to a read error; the protein shown here is translated from the DNA. This chain joins TRDV2 and TRDJ3; 10 bases line up with TRDD3. TCRdb records no J gene; here it was assigned by comparing the DNA to germline. Germline V CDR1 and CDR2: GEAIGNYY, EKD. The CDR3 spans 21 residues. The V segment lost 2 bases and the J segment 3 bases; nucleotides outside the gene matches: 15. The CDR3 DNA sequence: TGTGCCTGTGACAAGTGGATGGGGGATACCAAAACGAACTGGGACACCCGACAGATGTTTTTC. The encoded protein is CACDKWMGDTKTNWDTRQMFF.

For this clone: For this DNA, TCRdb reports the protein of a much larger clone, which diverges at residue 12, most likely from a read error; the protein presented here is translated directly from the DNA. The chain has TRDV2 and TRDJ3; 9 nucleotides line up with TRDD3. TCRdb lists no J gene, so it was determined here by aligning the DNA to germline. The germline CDR1 and CDR2 sequences are GEAIGNYY and EKD. This CDR3 is 19 amino acids long. The CDR3 sequence is CACDRRGYARSRDTRQMFF. The CDR3, as DNA: TGTGCCTGTGACCGGAGGGGATACGCCCGCTCCCGGGACACCCGACAGATGTTTTTC.

As to this clone: A read error is likely here: a far larger clone is one base away. Other DNA sequences in this sample translate to the same CDR3. The chain uses TRDV2 and TRDJ1, with D perhaps matching TRDD3 (6 bases). No J segment appears in TCRdb, so it was assigned here by matching the sequence to germline. The germline V gene has CDR1 GEAIGNYY and CDR2 EKD. The CDR3 runs to 21 residues. The CDR3 region has the DNA TGTGCCTGTGACACCGGAATCTACGCGCTGGGGACTCAGAGGTACACCGACAAACTCATCTTT. This encodes CACDTGIYALGTQRYTDKLIF.

This clone was seen a handful of times. The same CDR3 arises from other DNA sequences in this sample as well. This chain links TRDV1 with TRDJ2; D not certain. Germline assignment: CDR1 TSWWSYY and CDR2 QGS. The CDR3 is 16 amino acids. Trimming took 0 bases from V and 2 from J, leaving 10 bases between them. The CDR3 is CALGELQAALTAQLFF. In DNA, the CDR3 is TGTGCTCTTGGGGAACTACAGGCGGCCTTGACAGCACAACTCTTCTTT.

This clone came up many times. This chain joins TRDV1 and TRDJ1; possible D gene TRDD2, 9 bases. V dropped 1 base and J dropped 0 bases, with 30 bases sitting between them. There are 22 residues in the CDR3. Germline CDR1 and CDR2: TSWWSYY and QGS. CDR3 coding DNA: TGTGCTCTTGGGGAACCCCGCCTTCCTACGACCCCTGGGGGACCGTACACCGATAAACTCATCTTT. Its translation: CALGEPRLPTTPGGPYTDKLIF.

Comments on this clone: The protein that TCRdb holds for this DNA derives from a much larger clone and differs from the translated DNA at residue 6, which likely indicates a read error; the protein shown here is translated from the DNA. V is TRDV2 and J is TRDJ1; tentative D call: TRDD3 (6 bases). Here the J gene came from matching the DNA to germline, since TCRdb omits it. The CDR3 is 17 residues long. Looked up from germline, CDR1 is GEAIGNYY and CDR2 is EKD. Trimming pared 0 bases from V and 0 bases from J, leaving 16 bases between. CDR3 protein: CACDTAGIPLDTDKLIF. For the CDR3, the DNA is TGTGCCTGTGACACCGCGGGGATTCCCCTCGACACCGATAAACTCATCTTT.

To note about this clone: For this DNA, TCRdb reports the protein of a much larger clone, which diverges at residue 13, most likely from a read error; the protein presented here is translated directly from the DNA. The genes are TRDV1 and TRDJ1, with 8 bases matching TRDD3. Here the J gene was assigned by germline matching of the DNA, as TCRdb has none. CDR1 and CDR2 (germline): TSWWSYY, QGS. CDR3 size: 22 residues. Unmatched junction bases numbered 24, after V lost 2 bases and J lost 1 base. Here the CDR3 reads CALGEVPKAPWGTYLGTDKLIF. The CDR3 nucleotides are TGTGCTCTTGGGGAAGTACCCAAAGCACCCTGGGGGACATACCTAGGCACCGATAAACTCATCTTT.

Worth noting for this clone: TCRdb's listed protein matches a much larger clone and diverges from this DNA's translation at residue 12, likely through a read error; the protein shown comes from the DNA. This chain joins TRDV3 and TRDJ1; 10 bases match TRDD3. The CDR3 has 16 amino acids. CDR1 TVYSNPD and CDR2 GDNSRS come from the germline V gene (reference sequence). Losses at the gene ends were 4 bases for V and 6 bases for J; bases not matched to a gene: 17. The CDR3 spells CAYIPPTGGSSHKLIF. The CDR3 nucleotides are TGTGCCTATATTCCGCCTACTGGGGGATCGTCCCATAAACTCATCTTT.

The table lists this clone with a few counts. A far larger clone is only one base removed, so a read error is likely. Other DNA sequences in the same sample also yield this CDR3. The rearrangement links TRDV1 to TRDJ1; 7 bases align to TRDD3. CDR1 and CDR2 (germline): TSWWSYY, QGS. There are 22 residues in the CDR3. With V trimmed by 1 base and J by 0 bases, 23 bases remained unmatched. The CDR3 region has the DNA TGTGCTCTTGGGGAACGGCGTGGTACCGGGGGATTCTACCTTCTTTACACCGATAAACTCATCTTT. Residues: CALGERRGTGGFYLLYTDKLIF.